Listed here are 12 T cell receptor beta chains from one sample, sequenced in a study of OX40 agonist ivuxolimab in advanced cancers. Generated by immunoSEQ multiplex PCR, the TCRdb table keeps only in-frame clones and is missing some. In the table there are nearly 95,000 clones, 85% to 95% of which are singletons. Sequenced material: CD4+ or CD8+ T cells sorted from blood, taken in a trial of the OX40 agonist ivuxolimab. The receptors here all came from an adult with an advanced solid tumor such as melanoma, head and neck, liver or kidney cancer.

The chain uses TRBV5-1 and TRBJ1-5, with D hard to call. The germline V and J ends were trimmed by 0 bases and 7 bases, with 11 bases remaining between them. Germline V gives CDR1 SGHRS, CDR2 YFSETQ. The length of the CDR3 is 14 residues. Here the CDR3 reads CASSLDWGGQPQHF. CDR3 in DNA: TGCGCCAGCAGCTTGGACTGGGGAGGCCAGCCCCAGCATTTT. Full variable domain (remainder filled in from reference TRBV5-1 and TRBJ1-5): KAGVTQTPRYLIKTRGQQVTLSCSPISGHRSVSWYQQTPGQGLQFLFEYFSETQRNKGNFPGRFSGRQFSNSRSEMNVSTLELGDSALYLCASSLDWGGQPQHFGDGTRLSIL.

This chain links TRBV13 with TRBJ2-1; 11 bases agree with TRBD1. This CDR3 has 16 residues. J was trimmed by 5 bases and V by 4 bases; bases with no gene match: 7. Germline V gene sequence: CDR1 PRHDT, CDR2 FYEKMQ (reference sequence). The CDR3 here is CASSSKGTGGHNEQFF. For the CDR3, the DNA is TGTGCCAGCAGCTCTAAAGGGACAGGGGGTCACAATGAGCAGTTCTTC.

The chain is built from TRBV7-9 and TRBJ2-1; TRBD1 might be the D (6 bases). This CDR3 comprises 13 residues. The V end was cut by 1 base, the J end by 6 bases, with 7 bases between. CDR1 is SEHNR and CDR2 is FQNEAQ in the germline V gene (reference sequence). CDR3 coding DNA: TGTGCCAGCAGCTTAGGAGGGGGCAATGAGCAGTTCTTC. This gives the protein CASSLGGGNEQFF.

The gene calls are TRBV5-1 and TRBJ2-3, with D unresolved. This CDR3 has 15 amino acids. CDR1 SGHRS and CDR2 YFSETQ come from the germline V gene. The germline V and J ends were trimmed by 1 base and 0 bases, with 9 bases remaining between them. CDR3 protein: CASSLSRRSTDTQYF. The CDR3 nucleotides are TGCGCCAGCAGCTTGAGTAGGCGGAGCACAGATACGCAGTATTTT.

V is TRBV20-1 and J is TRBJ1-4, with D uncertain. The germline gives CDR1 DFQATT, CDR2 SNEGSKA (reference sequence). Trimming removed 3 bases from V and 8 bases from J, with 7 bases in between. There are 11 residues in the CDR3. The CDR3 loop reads CSASRVEKLFF. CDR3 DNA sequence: TGCAGTGCTAGCCGGGTGGAAAAACTGTTTTTT.

The CDR3 DNA reads TGTGCCACCAAAGGAGTCGGAGATCTAAGGGATGAGCAGTTCTTC. Translation: CATKGVGDLRDEQFF. The rearrangement joins TRBV15 to TRBJ2-1; D gene ambiguous. This CDR3 spans 15 amino acids. Germline V gene data show CDR1 as LNHNV and CDR2 as YYDKDF (reference sequence). V gave up 7 bases and J gave up 8 bases, with 21 bases separating them.

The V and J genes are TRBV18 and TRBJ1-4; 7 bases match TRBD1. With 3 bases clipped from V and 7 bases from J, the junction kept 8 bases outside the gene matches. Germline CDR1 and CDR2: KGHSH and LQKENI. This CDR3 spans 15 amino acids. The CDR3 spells CASSPQGGRSEKLFF. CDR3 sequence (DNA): TGTGCCAGCTCACCCCAGGGGGGGCGAAGTGAAAAACTGTTTTTT.

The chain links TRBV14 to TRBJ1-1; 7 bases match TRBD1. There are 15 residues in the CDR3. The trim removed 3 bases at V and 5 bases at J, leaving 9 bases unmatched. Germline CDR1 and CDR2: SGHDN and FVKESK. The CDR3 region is CASSQTTGWGTEAFF. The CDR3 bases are TGTGCCAGCAGCCAGACGACAGGGTGGGGGACTGAAGCTTTCTTT.

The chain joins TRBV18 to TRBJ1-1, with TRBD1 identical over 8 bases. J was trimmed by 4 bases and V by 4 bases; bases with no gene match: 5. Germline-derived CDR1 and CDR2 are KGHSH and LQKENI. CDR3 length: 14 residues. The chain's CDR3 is CASSHRDRLTEAFF. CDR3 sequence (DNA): TGTGCCAGCTCACACCGGGACAGGCTCACTGAAGCTTTCTTT.

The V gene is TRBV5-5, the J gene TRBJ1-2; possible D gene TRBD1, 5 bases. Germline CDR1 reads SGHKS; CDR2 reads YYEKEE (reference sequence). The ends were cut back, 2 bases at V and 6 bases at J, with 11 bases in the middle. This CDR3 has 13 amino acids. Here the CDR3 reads CASSFSGHDGYTF. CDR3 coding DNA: TGTGCCAGCAGCTTCTCGGGGCATGATGGCTACACCTTC.

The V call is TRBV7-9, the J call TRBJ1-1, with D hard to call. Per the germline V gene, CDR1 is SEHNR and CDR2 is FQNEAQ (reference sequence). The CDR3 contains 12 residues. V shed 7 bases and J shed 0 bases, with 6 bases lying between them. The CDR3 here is CASKILNTEAFF. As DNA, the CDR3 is TGTGCCAGCAAAATTTTGAACACTGAAGCTTTCTTT.

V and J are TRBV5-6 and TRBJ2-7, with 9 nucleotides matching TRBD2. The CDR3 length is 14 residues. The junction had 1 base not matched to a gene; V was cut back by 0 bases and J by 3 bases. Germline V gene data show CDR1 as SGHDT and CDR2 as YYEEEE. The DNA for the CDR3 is TGTGCCAGCAGCTTGGGACTAGCGGACTACGAGCAGTACTTC. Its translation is CASSLGLADYEQYF.